The 9 T cell receptor beta chains given below trace back to one sample, sequenced in a study of T cells after yellow fever vaccination. One entry per CDR3 protein, called by TCRdb with MiXCR from the 5' RACE reads. The table records approximately 330,000 distinct CDR3 sequences, roughly 4.3% of them present only once. The source material was PBMCs, sampled 5 days after the yellow fever booster vaccination. The receptors derive from a man in his late teens or twenties who received the YFV17D yellow fever vaccine.

This clonotype was counted only a few times. The chain uses TRBV6-5 and TRBJ2-7; D is unclear. The CDR3 runs 14 residues. Germline V lookup: CDR1 MNHEY, CDR2 SVGAGI. V lost 5 bases to trimming and J lost 3 bases, with 14 bases between them. This CDR3 is CASSPGMGYYEQYF. CDR3 DNA sequence: TGTGCCAGCAGTCCTGGTATGGGGTACTACGAGCAGTACTTC.

This clonotype was counted only a few times. The rearrangement links TRBV4-3 to TRBJ1-2, with D perhaps matching TRBD1 (5 bases). This CDR3 has 18 residues. The germline V gene encodes CDR1 LGHNA and CDR2 YSLEER. Trimming removed 4 bases from V and 4 bases from J, with 25 bases in between. Here the CDR3 reads CASSPFSGAGAGGYGYTF. CDR3 coding DNA: TGCGCCAGCAGCCCTTTCTCGGGTGCCGGGGCCGGGGGCTATGGCTACACCTTC.

This chain connects TRBV6-5 to TRBJ2-1, with 7 bases that match TRBD2. The germline gives CDR1 MNHEY, CDR2 SVGAGI. V shed 0 bases, J shed 1 base, and the junction held 6 bases outside the gene matches. The CDR3 consists of 17 residues. CDR3 region: CASSYSKRGDSYNEQFF. The CDR3 DNA is TGTGCCAGCAGTTACTCGAAACGGGGGGATTCCTACAATGAGCAGTTCTTC.

The chain employs TRBV20-1 and TRBJ2-5; D is perhaps TRBD1 or TRBD2 (6 bases each). The CDR3 contains 14 residues. Looked up from germline, CDR1 is DFQATT and CDR2 is SNEGSKA (reference sequence). Trimming left V 5 bases short and J 4 bases short, with 17 bases between. CDR3: CSASYRGRIETQYF. In DNA form, the CDR3 reads TGCAGTGCTTCTTATCGGGGGCGAATAGAGACCCAGTACTTC.

This clonotype was detected many times. The chain has TRBV7-9 and TRBJ2-1, with TRBD2 matching over 8 bases. The V gene's germline CDR1 is SEHNR and CDR2 FQNEAQ (reference sequence). After removal of 3 bases from V and 9 bases from J, the junction contained 4 bases not matched to a gene. The CDR3 extends over 13 amino acids. DNA for the CDR3: TGTGCCAGCAGCTTCGGGGGGGTAGCTGAGCAGTTCTTC. Translation gives CASSFGGVAEQFF.

This clonotype was observed a handful of times. This chain connects TRBV5-1 to TRBJ2-3, with TRBD1 matching 8 bases. CDR3 size: 16 residues. CDR1 and CDR2 (germline): SGHRS, YFSETQ. V was pared by 0 bases and J by 3 bases, with 6 bases of the junction left unmatched. CDR3 DNA: TGCGCCAGCAGCTTGGAGTCCGGACAGGGAACAGATACGCAGTATTTT. Its protein is CASSLESGQGTDTQYF.

This chain uses TRBV7-3 with TRBJ2-1; TRBD2 matches 7 bases. This CDR3 spans 15 amino acids. Trimming at V came to 2 bases and at J to 4 bases, leaving 5 bases not matched to a gene. CDR1 and CDR2 (germline): SGHTA, FQGTGA. The CDR3, as DNA: TGTGCCAGCAGCTTAGACGGCGGGAGATACAATGAGCAGTTCTTC. Encoded protein: CASSLDGGRYNEQFF.

In its sample, this clonotype was seen a few times. This rearrangement joins TRBV12-3 or TRBV12-4 to TRBJ1-5; 7 nucleotides line up with TRBD1. The CDR3 has 14 residues. Losses at the gene ends were 8 bases for V and 3 bases for J; bases not matched to a gene: 7. The CDR3, as DNA: TGTGCCAGCGGCCGGACAGGTTCCAATCAGCCCCAGCATTTT. Its protein is CASGRTGSNQPQHF.

This clonotype was seen a few times. The chain couples TRBV7-3 to TRBJ1-1; no firm D call. This CDR3 is built from 15 residues. The V end lost 5 bases, the J end lost 7 bases, and 20 bases lay between the germline ends. Germline V gene data show CDR1 as SGHTA and CDR2 as FQGTGA. This CDR3 reads CASSPNGGPYSEAFF. In DNA, the CDR3 is TGTGCCAGCAGCCCGAATGGAGGGCCGTACAGTGAAGCTTTCTTT.